The 30 T cell receptor beta chains below come from one sample, sequenced in a study of post-analysis software for immune sequencing data. The TCR beta cDNA libraries carried unique molecular identifiers. One entry per CDR3 protein results from TCRdb running MiXCR on the PCR reads. The sample has 150,000 to 200,000 distinct CDR3 sequences; 30% to 45% are singletons. Source: blood, taken after autologous hematopoietic stem cell transplantation. The receptors here all came from a girl aged 10-17 years with multiple sclerosis.

This clonotype was detected only a few times. The chain links TRBV28 to TRBJ2-1; 9 bases fit TRBD2. This CDR3 comprises 14 residues. Germline V gene sequence: CDR1 MDHEN, CDR2 SYDVKM. With 6 bases clipped from V and 9 bases from J, the junction kept 9 bases outside the gene matches. The CDR3 loop reads CASRPPGLAPEQFF. The CDR3 nucleotides read TGTGCCAGCAGGCCACCGGGACTAGCACCTGAGCAGTTCTTC.

This clonotype was recorded at least ten times. With a much larger clone just one base away, this may be a read error. The chain carries TRBV20-1 and TRBJ2-5; 8 nucleotides match TRBD1. Germline V CDR1 and CDR2: DFQATT, SNEGSKA (reference sequence). The CDR3 consists of 15 residues. Trimming cost V 3 bases and J 4 bases; bases outside gene matches: 10. CDR3 protein: CSASIDSGTGETQYF. The CDR3 DNA is TGCAGTGCTAGCATAGACTCCGGGACAGGAGAGACCCAGTACTTC.

This clonotype was observed a handful of times. The chain uses TRBV12-3 or TRBV12-4 and TRBJ2-3; D remains ambiguous. Trimming cost V 3 bases and J 5 bases, with 6 bases left between them. The CDR3 runs 12 residues. The CDR3 bases are TGTGCCAGCAGTTTCGATGTAGATACGCAGTATTTT. Translation gives CASSFDVDTQYF.

This rearrangement joins TRBV27 to TRBJ2-7; TRBD1 agrees at 7 bases. Trimming took 3 bases from V and 4 from J; bases not matched to a gene: 12. The CDR3 sequence is 16 residues long. Germline CDR1 MNHEY, CDR2 SMNVEV (reference sequence). The CDR3 DNA reads TGTGCCAGCAGTTTTCACGGACAGGACCAGCGTTACGAGCAGTACTTC. Amino acids: CASSFHGQDQRYEQYF.

The chain has TRBV20-1 and TRBJ1-5; D is possibly TRBD1 (5 bases). The CDR3 runs to 16 residues. CDR1 and CDR2 from the germline V gene are DFQATT and SNEGSKA (reference sequence). V lost 3 bases and J 2 bases, leaving 17 bases between the germline ends. The CDR3 sequence is CSARPAGMGGNQPQHF. For the CDR3, the DNA is TGCAGTGCTAGGCCTGCAGGGATGGGCGGCAATCAGCCCCAGCATTTT.

The sample holds a few counts of this clonotype. The chain has TRBV28 and TRBJ2-1, with a tentative D call TRBD2 (6 bases). Germline V gene lookup returns CDR1 MDHEN and CDR2 SYDVKM. V lost 2 bases and J 3 bases, leaving 14 bases between the germline ends. The CDR3 is 16 amino acids. The CDR3 spells CASSLVLGGGYNEQFF. CDR3 sequence (DNA): TGTGCCAGCAGTTTAGTGTTGGGGGGAGGCTACAATGAGCAGTTCTTC.

CDR3 protein: CASSLESNQPQHF. The CDR3, as DNA: TGTGCCAGCAGTTTAGAGAGCAATCAGCCCCAGCATTTT. The rearrangement joins TRBV12-3 or TRBV12-4 to TRBJ1-5; the D is unclear. Trimming took 1 base from V and 1 from J, leaving 2 bases between them. This CDR3 is built from 13 residues.

Comments on this clonotype: The junction departs from the called germline gene at one end, perhaps through a read error. V and J are TRBV2 and TRBJ2-7; D uncertain. Germline CDR1 is SNHLY and CDR2 is FYNNEI. The CDR3 sequence is 13 residues long. CDR3 region: CASSEGRPYEQYF. CDR3 bases: TGTGCCAGCAGCGAAGGACGGCCCTACGAGCAGTACTTC.

The chain has TRBV15 and TRBJ2-7; possibly TRBD1 for D (5 bases). The CDR3 is 14 residues long. Germline CDR1 and CDR2: LNHNV and YYDKDF (reference sequence). Deletions cut 0 bases from V and 3 bases from J, with 9 bases between. This chain's CDR3 is CATSRDPQGYEQYF. The CDR3 DNA is TGTGCCACCAGCAGAGATCCGCAGGGCTACGAGCAGTACTTC.

The gene calls are TRBV28 and TRBJ2-1, with 16 bases aligning to TRBD2. The ends lost 3 bases at V and 5 bases at J; junction bases unmatched: 10. The V gene's germline CDR1 is MDHEN and CDR2 SYDVKM. The CDR3 loop spans 19 amino acids. CDR3 region: CASSFLPGTSGRGHNEQFF. The CDR3 DNA is TGTGCCAGCAGTTTCCTTCCCGGGACTAGCGGGAGGGGTCACAATGAGCAGTTCTTC.

This clonotype was seen repeatedly, ten times or more. The CDR3 nucleotides are TGTGCCAGCAGGGGGGGGACAGAGTATTACTACGAGCAGTACTTC. Protein product: CASRGGTEYYYEQYF. This sequence joins TRBV7-9 and TRBJ2-7; D could derive from TRBD1 or TRBD2 (7 bases each). This CDR3 comprises 15 residues. Trimming pared 6 bases from V and 3 bases from J, leaving 18 bases between. CDR1 and CDR2 (germline): SEHNR, FQNEAQ (reference sequence).

The CDR3 region has the DNA TGCAGTGCTAGAGATCAGGGCAGGGGAGGAAGTGGCTACACCTTC. Its translation: CSARDQGRGGSGYTF. The chain links TRBV20-1 to TRBJ1-2; TRBD1 might be the D (6 bases). From germline, CDR1 is DFQATT and CDR2 SNEGSKA (reference sequence). V was clipped by 0 bases and J by 7 bases, with 18 bases between them. CDR3 size: 15 residues.

The chain uses TRBV7-9 and TRBJ2-3; 7 positions agree with TRBD2. CDR1 and CDR2 from the germline V gene are SEHNR and FQNEAQ (reference sequence). V was pared by 2 bases and J by 8 bases, with 10 bases of the junction left unmatched. The CDR3 has 15 residues. CDR3 sequence reads: CASSLSETSASTQYF. As DNA, the CDR3 is TGTGCCAGCAGCTTAAGTGAAACTAGCGCGTCTACGCAGTATTTT.

The J gene is TRBJ1-2, the V gene TRBV27, with D tentatively TRBD1 (5 bases). CDR1 and CDR2 from the germline V gene are MNHEY and SMNVEV (reference sequence). The CDR3 loop spans 13 amino acids. Trimming removed 6 bases at V and 6 bases at J, with 14 bases between. Written as DNA, the CDR3 is TGTGCCAGCAGCTTCGGGGGTCCTGATGGCTACACCTTC. The encoded protein is CASSFGGPDGYTF.

The gene calls are TRBV15 and TRBJ2-3, with D perhaps matching TRBD1 (5 bases). V lost 3 bases to trimming and J lost 4 bases, with 17 bases between them. CDR3 length: 16 amino acids. In germline, CDR1 is LNHNV, CDR2 YYDKDF (reference sequence). The CDR3 is CATSSLLTGGADTQYF. The CDR3 DNA follows: TGTGCCACCAGCAGCCTCCTCACAGGTGGGGCAGATACGCAGTATTTT.

This clonotype was recorded a few times. The rearrangement links TRBV7-2 to TRBJ2-1; D not resolved. The CDR3 runs to 13 residues. V was trimmed by 5 bases and J by 9 bases, leaving 14 bases between them. Germline loops: CDR1 SGHTA, CDR2 FQGNSA. Here the CDR3 reads CASSRAHLGEQFF. CDR3 in DNA: TGTGCCAGCAGCCGCGCCCATCTTGGTGAGCAGTTCTTC. The full variable domain, rest sourced from reference TRBV7-2 and TRBJ2-1, is GAGVSQSPSNKVTEKGKDVELRCDPISGHTALYWYRQSLGQGLEFLIYFQGNSAPDKSGLPSDRFSAERTGGSVSTLTIQRTQQEDSAVYLCASSRAHLGEQFFGPGTRLTVL.

The chain joins TRBV4-2 to TRBJ2-3, with TRBD2 as a possible D gene (6 bases). The germline CDR1 and CDR2 sequences are LGHNA and YNFKEQ. CDR3 length: 16 residues. V lost 4 bases and J lost 2, with 16 bases in between. In DNA form, the CDR3 reads TGTGCCAGCAGCCGAGATAATGGCGGGAACACAGATACGCAGTATTTT. It is translated as CASSRDNGGNTDTQYF.

This clonotype was detected ten times or more. The V gene is TRBV20-1, the J gene TRBJ1-1; 9 bases align to TRBD1. Losses at the gene ends were 6 bases for V and 5 bases for J; bases not matched to a gene: 10. This CDR3 has 14 amino acids. Per the germline V gene, CDR1 is DFQATT and CDR2 is SNEGSKA (reference sequence). This CDR3 is CSAPEQGARTEAFF. As DNA, the CDR3 is TGCAGTGCCCCCGAACAGGGGGCTCGGACTGAAGCTTTCTTT.

Many counts were recorded for this clonotype. This may arise from a read error, as a much more abundant clone is one base away. V is TRBV20-1 and J is TRBJ1-6; 8 nucleotides line up with TRBD1. Germline V gives CDR1 DFQATT, CDR2 SNEGSKA (reference sequence). The CDR3 runs 14 residues. This chain's CDR3 is CSAIRTGNNSPPHF. The CDR3 DNA is TGCAGTGCTATCCGGACAGGGAACAATTCACCCCCCCACTTT.

The chain combines TRBV7-6 with TRBJ2-1; D is ambiguous. The CDR3 length is 15 residues. V dropped 3 bases and J dropped 4 bases, with 13 bases sitting between them. Looked up from germline, CDR1 is SGHVS and CDR2 is FNYEAQ. The CDR3: CASSFSTGLYNEQFF. As DNA, the CDR3 is TGTGCCAGCAGCTTCTCGACTGGTCTGTACAATGAGCAGTTCTTC.

This clonotype was detected a few times. The J gene is TRBJ2-7, the V gene TRBV20-1, with D possibly being TRBD1 or TRBD2 (5 bases each). The length of the CDR3 is 16 residues. Trimming left V 0 bases short and J 4 bases short, with 19 bases between. Germline assignment: CDR1 DFQATT and CDR2 SNEGSKA (reference sequence). CDR3 sequence: CSARDIDGAKTYEQYF. The DNA for the CDR3 is TGCAGTGCTAGAGATATTGACGGGGCCAAGACTTACGAGCAGTACTTC.

This clonotype turned up a few times. The J gene is TRBJ1-2, the V gene TRBV7-4; 8 bases map to TRBD1. The junction had 8 bases not matched to a gene; V was cut back by 1 base and J by 10 bases. CDR1 SGHVT and CDR2 SQSDAQ come from the germline V gene. CDR3 length equals 14 residues. This CDR3 reads CASSLEDRAEDYTF. Here the CDR3 DNA reads TGTGCCAGCAGCTTAGAGGACAGGGCTGAAGACTACACCTTC. Full variable domain (rest looked up from reference TRBV7-4 and TRBJ1-2): GAGVSQSPRYKVAKRGRDVALRCDSISGHVTLYWYRQTLGQGSEVLTYSQSDAQRDKSGRPSGRFSAERPERSVSTLKIQRTEQGDSAVYLCASSLEDRAEDYTFGSGTRLTVV.

The V call is TRBV6-1, the J call TRBJ2-7; D call uncertain. V was pared by 3 bases and J by 3 bases, with 9 bases between. Germline V gene data show CDR1 as MNHNS and CDR2 as SASEGT. The CDR3 loop spans 13 amino acids. The CDR3 nucleotides read TGTGCCAGCAGTGATTCAGGCGGCTACGAGCAGTACTTC. Translation: CASSDSGGYEQYF.

The chain recombines TRBV7-2 with TRBJ2-5; unclear D gene. The J call is doubtful: the DNA matches TRBJ2-7 better. CDR1 is SGHTA, CDR2 FQGNSA, per germline. The CDR3 contains 13 residues. CDR3 DNA: TGTGCCAGCAGTCCATGGGTTTTTTACGAGCAGTACTTC. Protein product: CASSPWVFYEQYF.

The chain joins TRBV20-1 to TRBJ2-3, with TRBD2 matching 8 bases. The CDR3 length is 14 residues. J was trimmed by 2 bases and V by 1 base; bases with no gene match: 2. Germline V lookup: CDR1 DFQATT, CDR2 SNEGSKA (reference sequence). The CDR3 coding sequence is TGCAGTGCTAGAGTAGCGGGAAACACAGATACGCAGTATTTT. Its translation: CSARVAGNTDTQYF.

J is TRBJ2-3 and V is TRBV5-6; D call uncertain. V gave up 2 bases and J gave up 3 bases, with 19 bases separating them. Germline V CDR1 and CDR2: SGHDT, YYEEEE. The CDR3 consists of 17 residues. The CDR3 loop reads CASSFSGQTRATDTQYF. The CDR3 nucleotides read TGTGCCAGCAGCTTTTCGGGTCAGACAAGGGCTACAGATACGCAGTATTTT. The variable domain in full, with the rest retrieved from reference TRBV5-6 and TRBJ2-3, is DAGVTQSPTHLIKTRGQQVTLRCSPKSGHDTVSWYQQALGQGPQFIFQYYEEEERQRGNFPDRFSGHQFPNYSSELNVNALLLGDSALYLCASSFSGQTRATDTQYFGPGTRLTVL.

The table lists this clonotype with a few counts. The genes are TRBV20-1 and TRBJ2-7, with 9 bases matching TRBD2. The germline V gene encodes CDR1 DFQATT and CDR2 SNEGSKA (reference sequence). CDR3 length equals 14 residues. The V gene end was trimmed by 6 bases and the J gene end by 4 bases; junction bases not matched to a gene: 10. CDR3 nucleotides: TGCAGTGCAAGAAGGCCTAGCGGGATGTACGAGCAGTACTTC. It yields the protein CSARRPSGMYEQYF.

In its sample, this clonotype was seen a few times. J is TRBJ2-7 and V is TRBV20-1; 7 positions match TRBD1. Germline trimming cut 4 bases from V and 0 bases from J; bases unmatched to any gene: 6. Germline loops: CDR1 DFQATT, CDR2 SNEGSKA (reference sequence). This CDR3 comprises 14 residues. The CDR3 DNA sequence: TGCAGTGCTAAGGACAGGCCCTCCTCCTACGAGCAGTACTTC. Protein: CSAKDRPSSYEQYF.

To note about this clonotype: This clone may be a read error of a much larger clone one base away. This sequence joins TRBV7-9 and TRBJ2-1; 9 bases fit TRBD2. This CDR3 spans 15 amino acids. Germline trimming cut 5 bases from V and 6 bases from J; bases unmatched to any gene: 8. Per germline, CDR1 SEHNR and CDR2 FQNEAQ (reference sequence). The CDR3 nucleotides read TGTGCCAGCAGCCCAAGACTAGCGGAAAGCAATGAGCAGTTCTTC. Translation: CASSPRLAESNEQFF.

Worth noting for this clonotype: The germline gene is not matched at one end of the junction; a read error may be the cause. The CDR3 sequence is CASRSPGLPYNEQFF. The CDR3 DNA sequence: TGTGCTAGCAGATCTCCGGGACTACCCTACAATGAGCAGTTCTTC. The V and J genes are TRBV27 and TRBJ2-1; 7 nucleotides agree with TRBD2. CDR1 and CDR2 (germline): MNHEY, SMNVEV (reference sequence). The CDR3 length is 15 residues.